This T cell receptor beta chain stems from a study of blood T cell repertoires in COVID-19. On the study more broadly: PBMCs, B-cell-depleted T cells, or T cells provided the cDNA or gDNA that made up the material.

Original processing methods: Cell counts per sample came from amplifying reference gene primers. Sequencing was performed with immunoSEQ multiplex PCR; in TCRdb, only in-frame clones are kept and a portion is missing. The V and J calls and clone size were taken over from that table, and D and trimming were inferred from the DNA. The repertoire holds about 61,000 clones, with approximately 86% as singletons. V was pared by 3 bases and J by 7 bases, with 10 bases of the junction left unmatched. Germline loops: CDR1 SGHTA, CDR2 FQGNSA. CDR3 length: 15 residues. This clonotype was obtained from an elderly woman with active COVID-19. Sample: peripheral blood. The chain has TRBV7-2 and TRBJ2-7, with 9 nucleotides matching TRBD2. The CDR3 DNA sequence: TGTGCCAGCAGCTTGGGCGGGGGGGAGCTCAGGGAGCAGTACTTC. This codes for CASSLGGGELREQYF. The full variable domain, rest sourced from reference TRBV7-2 and TRBJ2-7, is GAGVSQSPSNKVTEKGKDVELRCDPISGHTALYWYRQSLGQGLEFLIYFQGNSAPDKSGLPSDRFSAERTGGSVSTLTIQRTQQEDSAVYLCASSLGGGELREQYFGPGTRLTVT.